The clone carrying this TCR beta chain showed up just a few times. Trimming removed 5 bases at V and 5 bases at J, with 12 bases between. Germline V gene sequence: CDR1 SGHTA, CDR2 FQGNSA. The CDR3 loop spans 13 amino acids. The data were obtained in a study of T-cell reconstitution after alpha-beta-depleted transplantation in children. TCRbeta library construction was performed incorporating unique molecular identifiers. MiXCR, run by TCRdb on the PCR reads, gives a single entry per CDR3 protein. The sample carries some 520,000 distinct CDR3 sequences, 32% recorded once. The origin of this receptor is a human donor who donated a stem cell graft to a child with aplastic anemia. The input for sequencing was PBMCs from the stem cell graft donor, taken from the stem cell graft. The V call is TRBV7-2, the J call TRBJ1-2, with unresolved D. The CDR3 spells CASSHGEFYGYTF. The CDR3 nucleotides are TGTGCCAGCAGCCATGGGGAATTTTATGGCTACACCTTC.